These 7 T cell receptor beta chains were all obtained from the same sample, sequenced in a study of blood T cell repertoires in COVID-19. Generated by immunoSEQ multiplex PCR, the TCRdb table keeps only in-frame clones and is missing some. The sample yields some 390,000 clones, 70% to 90% seen once. The sequencing sample was made of peripheral blood. The origin of the receptors is a woman aged 55-70 years with COVID-19, enrolled during active disease.

The gene calls are TRBV19 and TRBJ1-1; D possibly corresponds to TRBD1 (6 bases). V was pared by 6 bases and J by 0 bases, with 11 bases between. This CDR3 has 14 residues. Germline CDR1 and CDR2: LNHDA and SQIVND (reference sequence). The CDR3 reads CASRKTGLNTEAFF. Here the CDR3 DNA reads TGTGCCAGTAGGAAGACAGGTTTGAACACTGAAGCTTTCTTT.

This clone showed up just a few times. CDR3 DNA sequence: TGCGCCAGCAGCCCCTTTCGGGAACCGAACACCGGGGAGCTGTTTTTT. Its translation: CASSPFREPNTGELFF. V usage is TRBV4-1 and J usage is TRBJ2-2, with a weak D call TRBD2 (5 bases). There are 16 residues in the CDR3. V lost 4 bases and J lost 0, with 12 bases in between. From germline, CDR1 is MGHRA and CDR2 YSYEKL.

V usage is TRBV5-3 and J usage is TRBJ2-7; D is unclear. TRBV5-3 is an open reading frame, and its role is uncertain. This CDR3 has 12 amino acids. The V gene lost 1 base and the J gene lost 3 bases, with 5 bases spanning the gap. The CDR3, as DNA: TGTGCCAGAAGCTTGCCCGGCTACGAGCAGTACTTC. As protein: CARSLPGYEQYF.

CDR3 nucleotide sequence: TGTGCCAGCAGTTTTATCCCCATTAGAGGAGGCTACACCTTC. As protein: CASSFIPIRGGYTF. V usage is TRBV27 and J usage is TRBJ1-2; D unresolved. Trimming stripped 3 bases from V and 8 bases from J, with 16 bases between. The CDR3 is 14 amino acids. Germline CDR1 and CDR2: MNHEY and SMNVEV (reference sequence).

This chain connects TRBV4-1 to TRBJ2-3; D not certain. The CDR3 is made up of 15 amino acids. V lost 2 bases to trimming and J lost 1 base, with 10 bases between them. Germline loops: CDR1 MGHRA, CDR2 YSYEKL. For the CDR3, the DNA is TGCGCCAGCAGCCAATTCGGTTTGGGCACAGATACGCAGTATTTT. This gives the protein CASSQFGLGTDTQYF.

The chain joins TRBV5-1 to TRBJ2-5, with 7 bases aligning to TRBD2. Germline V gene sequence: CDR1 SGHRS, CDR2 YFSETQ. J lost 4 bases, V lost 2 bases, and 5 bases had no gene match. This CDR3 contains 14 residues. The CDR3 reads CASSFSAGRETQYF. CDR3 sequence (DNA): TGCGCCAGCAGCTTTTCAGCGGGGAGAGAGACCCAGTACTTC.

This clone was seen only once. As DNA, the CDR3 is TGTGCCAGCAGCGTGTGGGGGACAGCACCCTACGAGCAGTACTTC. Encoded protein: CASSVWGTAPYEQYF. The chain couples TRBV7-9 to TRBJ2-7; 7 nucleotides line up with TRBD1. V gave up 5 bases and J gave up 2 bases; unmatched junction bases: 9. Germline V gene data show CDR1 as SEHNR and CDR2 as FQNEAQ (reference sequence). The CDR3 has 15 amino acids.